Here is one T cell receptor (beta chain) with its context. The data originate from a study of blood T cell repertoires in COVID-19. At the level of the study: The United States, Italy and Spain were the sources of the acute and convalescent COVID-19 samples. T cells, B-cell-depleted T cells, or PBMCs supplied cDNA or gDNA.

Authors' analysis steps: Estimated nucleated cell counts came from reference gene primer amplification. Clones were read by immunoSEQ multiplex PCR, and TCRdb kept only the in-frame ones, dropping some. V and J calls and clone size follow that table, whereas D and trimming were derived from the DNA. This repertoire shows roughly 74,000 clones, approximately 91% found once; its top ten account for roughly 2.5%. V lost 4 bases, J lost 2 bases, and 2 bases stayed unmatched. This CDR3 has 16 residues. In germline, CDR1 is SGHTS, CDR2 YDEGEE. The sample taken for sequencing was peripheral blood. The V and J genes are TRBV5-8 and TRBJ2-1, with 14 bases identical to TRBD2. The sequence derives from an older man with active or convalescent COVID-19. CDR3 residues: CASSPGLAGAYNEQFF. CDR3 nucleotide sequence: TGTGCCAGCAGCCCGGGACTAGCGGGAGCCTACAATGAGCAGTTCTTC. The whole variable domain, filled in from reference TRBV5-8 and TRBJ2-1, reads EAGVTQSPTHLIKTRGQQATLRCSPISGHTSVYWYQQALGLGLQFLLWYDEGEERNRGNFPPRFSGRQFPNYSSELNVNALELEDSALYLCASSPGLAGAYNEQFFGPGTRLTVL.